This T cell receptor beta chain was identified during a study of cytomegalovirus exposure and HLA in healthy donors. Study-wide results and caveats: A highly shared variant cluster was judged a likely technical artifact. The authors listed over 150 TCR beta chains as cytomegalovirus-associated. On later analysis, the bulk of CMV-associated TCR beta chains appeared to be HLA-restricted. Confirmation in vitro established that a few CMV-associated chains were specific for CMV antigens.

Vbeta (60) and Jbeta (13) primers were used in the PCR. This table comes from immunoSEQ multiplex PCR, and its TCRdb copy is limited to in-frame clones, with some not included. The sample includes 140,000 or so clones, roughly 68% of them seen just once. About this clone: No antigen is known for it. A read error may produce the germline difference seen at one junction end.

CDR3 length: 13 residues. The germline gives CDR1 MDHEN, CDR2 SYDVKM. This chain links TRBV28 with TRBJ1-5; D unclear. The specimen sequenced was PBMCs. The TCR sequence derives from a man in his sixties in good health and CMV-seronegative. CDR3 amino acids: CASTLLGSQPQHF. In nucleotides, the CDR3 is TGTGCCAGCACTTTATTGGGGAGTCAGCCCCAGCATTTT.